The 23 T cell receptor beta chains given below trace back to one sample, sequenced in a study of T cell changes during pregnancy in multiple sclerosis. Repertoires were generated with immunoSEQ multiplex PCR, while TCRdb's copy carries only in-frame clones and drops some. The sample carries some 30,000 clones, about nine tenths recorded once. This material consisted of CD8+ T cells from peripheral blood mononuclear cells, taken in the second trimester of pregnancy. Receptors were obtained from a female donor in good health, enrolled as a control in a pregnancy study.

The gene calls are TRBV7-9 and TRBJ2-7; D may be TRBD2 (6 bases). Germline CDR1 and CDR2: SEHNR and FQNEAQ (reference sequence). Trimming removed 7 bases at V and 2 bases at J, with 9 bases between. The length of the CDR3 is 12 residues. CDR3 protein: CASTGEAYEQYF. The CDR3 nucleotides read TGTGCCAGCACCGGGGAGGCCTACGAGCAGTACTTC.

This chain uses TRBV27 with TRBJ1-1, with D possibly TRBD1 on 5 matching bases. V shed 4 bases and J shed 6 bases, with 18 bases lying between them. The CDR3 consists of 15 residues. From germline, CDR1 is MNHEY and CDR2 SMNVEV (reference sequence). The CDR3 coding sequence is TGTGCCAGCAGTTCACTTACGAAGGGGCGCGCTGAAGCTTTCTTT. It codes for CASSSLTKGRAEAFF.

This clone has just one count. CDR3 sequence reads: CASSLPSSGTGVDEQYF. CDR3 in DNA: TGTGCCAGCAGTTTACCTTCTTCCGGGACAGGGGTGGACGAGCAGTACTTC. The chain is built from TRBV28 and TRBJ2-7; the match to TRBD1 covers 10 bases. Germline assignment: CDR1 MDHEN and CDR2 SYDVKM. Unmatched junction bases numbered 12, after V lost 2 bases and J lost 5 bases. The CDR3 consists of 17 residues.

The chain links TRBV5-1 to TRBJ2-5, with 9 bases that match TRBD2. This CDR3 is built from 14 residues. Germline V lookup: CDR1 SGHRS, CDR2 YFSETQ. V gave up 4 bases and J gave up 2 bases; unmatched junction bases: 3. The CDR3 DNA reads TGCGCCAGCAGCGGGGGACTAGCACAAGAGACCCAGTACTTC. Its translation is CASSGGLAQETQYF.

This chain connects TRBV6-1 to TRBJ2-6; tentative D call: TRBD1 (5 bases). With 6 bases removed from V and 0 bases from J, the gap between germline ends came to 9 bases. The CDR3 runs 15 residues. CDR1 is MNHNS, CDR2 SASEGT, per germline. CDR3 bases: TGTGCCAGCAGCGAACAGGCCTCTGGGGCCAACGTCCTGACTTTC. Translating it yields CASSEQASGANVLTF.

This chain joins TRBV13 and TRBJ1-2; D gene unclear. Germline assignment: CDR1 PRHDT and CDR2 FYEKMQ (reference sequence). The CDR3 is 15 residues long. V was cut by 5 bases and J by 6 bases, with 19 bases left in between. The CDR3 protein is CASSLQLLLEDGYTF. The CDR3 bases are TGTGCCAGCAGCCTTCAACTTCTCTTAGAGGATGGCTACACCTTC. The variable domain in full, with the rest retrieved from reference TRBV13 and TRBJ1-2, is AAGVIQSPRHLIKEKRETATLKCYPIPRHDTVYWYQQGPGQDPQFLISFYEKMQSDKGSIPDRFSAQQFSDYHSELNMSSLELGDSALYFCASSLQLLLEDGYTFGSGTRLTVV.

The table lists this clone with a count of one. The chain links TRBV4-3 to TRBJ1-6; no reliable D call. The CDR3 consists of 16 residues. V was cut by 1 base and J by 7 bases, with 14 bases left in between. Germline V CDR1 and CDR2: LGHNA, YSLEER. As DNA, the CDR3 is TGCGCCAGCAGCCAAGGTCCCCGACTAATAAATTCACCCCTCCACTTT. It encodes CASSQGPRLINSPLHF.

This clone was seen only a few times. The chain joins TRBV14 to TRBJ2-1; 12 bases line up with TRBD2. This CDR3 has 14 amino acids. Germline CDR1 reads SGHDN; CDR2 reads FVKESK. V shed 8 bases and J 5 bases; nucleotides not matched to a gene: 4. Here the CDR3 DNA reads TGTGCCAGCGGACTAGCGGGGAGACACAATGAGCAGTTCTTC. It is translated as CASGLAGRHNEQFF. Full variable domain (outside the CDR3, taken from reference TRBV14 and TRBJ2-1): EAGVTQFPSHSVIEKGQTVTLRCDPISGHDNLYWYRRVMGKEIKFLLHFVKESKQDESGMPNNRFLAERTGGTYSTLKVQPAELEDSGVYFCASGLAGRHNEQFFGPGTRLTVL.

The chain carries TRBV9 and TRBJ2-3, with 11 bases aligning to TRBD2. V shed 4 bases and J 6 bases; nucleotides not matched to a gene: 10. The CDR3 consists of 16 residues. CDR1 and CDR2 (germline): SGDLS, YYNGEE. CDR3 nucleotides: TGTGCCAGCAGCATAGCTAGCGGGGGGTTAGCCGATACGCAGTATTTT. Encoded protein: CASSIASGGLADTQYF.

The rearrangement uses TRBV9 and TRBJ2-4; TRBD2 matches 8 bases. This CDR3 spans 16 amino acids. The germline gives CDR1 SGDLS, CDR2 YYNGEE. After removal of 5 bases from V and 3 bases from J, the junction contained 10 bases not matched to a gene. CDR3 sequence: CASSPGGIYGKNIQYF. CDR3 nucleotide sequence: TGTGCCAGCAGTCCGGGGGGGATTTACGGCAAAAACATTCAGTACTTC.

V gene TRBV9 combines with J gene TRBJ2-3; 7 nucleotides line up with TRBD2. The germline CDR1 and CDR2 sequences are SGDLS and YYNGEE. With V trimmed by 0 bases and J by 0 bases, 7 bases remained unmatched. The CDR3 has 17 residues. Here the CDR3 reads CASSVGTRATSTDTQYF. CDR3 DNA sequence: TGTGCCAGCAGCGTAGGGACTAGAGCCACGAGCACAGATACGCAGTATTTT.

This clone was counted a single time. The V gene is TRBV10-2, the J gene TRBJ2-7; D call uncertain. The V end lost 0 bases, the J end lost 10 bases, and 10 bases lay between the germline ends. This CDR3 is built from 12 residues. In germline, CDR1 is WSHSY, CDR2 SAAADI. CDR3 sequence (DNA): TGCGCCAGCAGTGAGTCTTACGTAGCCCAGTACTTC. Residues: CASSESYVAQYF.

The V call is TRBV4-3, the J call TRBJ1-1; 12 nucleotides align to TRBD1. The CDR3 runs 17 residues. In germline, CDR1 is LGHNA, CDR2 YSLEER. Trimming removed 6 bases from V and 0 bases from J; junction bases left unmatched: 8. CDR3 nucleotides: TGCGCCAGCAGACCCGGGACAGGGGGCCTCATGAACACTGAAGCTTTCTTT. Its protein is CASRPGTGGLMNTEAFF.

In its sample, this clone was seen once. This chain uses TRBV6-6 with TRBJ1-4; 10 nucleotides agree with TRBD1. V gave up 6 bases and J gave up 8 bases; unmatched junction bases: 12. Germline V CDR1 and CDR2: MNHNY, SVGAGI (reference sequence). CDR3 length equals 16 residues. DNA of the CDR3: TGTGCCAGCAGCAAAATCACCGGGACAGGGGACGAAAAACTGTTTTTT. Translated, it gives CASSKITGTGDEKLFF.

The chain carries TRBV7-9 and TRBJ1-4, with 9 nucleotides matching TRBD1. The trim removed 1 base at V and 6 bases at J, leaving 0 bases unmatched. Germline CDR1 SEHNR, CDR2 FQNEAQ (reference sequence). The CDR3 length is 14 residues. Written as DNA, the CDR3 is TGTGCCAGCAGCTTAGGGACAGGGGATGAAAAACTGTTTTTT. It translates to CASSLGTGDEKLFF.

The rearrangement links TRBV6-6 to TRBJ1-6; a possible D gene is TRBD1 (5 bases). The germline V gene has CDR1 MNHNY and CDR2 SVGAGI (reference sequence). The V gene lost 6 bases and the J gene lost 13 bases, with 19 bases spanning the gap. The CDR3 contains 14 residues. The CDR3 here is CASSSGSGGHPLHF. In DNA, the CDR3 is TGTGCCAGCAGCTCTGGATCCGGGGGTCACCCCCTCCACTTT.

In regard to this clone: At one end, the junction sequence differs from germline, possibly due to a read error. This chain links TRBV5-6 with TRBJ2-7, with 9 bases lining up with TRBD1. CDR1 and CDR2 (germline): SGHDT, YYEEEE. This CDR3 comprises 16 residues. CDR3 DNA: TGTACCAGCAGCACAACGCCGGGACAGGGAGCCTACGAGCAGTACTTC. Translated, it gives CTSSTTPGQGAYEQYF.

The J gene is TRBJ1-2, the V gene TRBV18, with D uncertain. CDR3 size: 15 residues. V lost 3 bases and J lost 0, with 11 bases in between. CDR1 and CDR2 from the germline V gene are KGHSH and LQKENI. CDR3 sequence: CASSPVDGANYGYTF. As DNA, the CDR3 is TGTGCCAGCTCACCGGTTGACGGGGCTAACTATGGCTACACCTTC.

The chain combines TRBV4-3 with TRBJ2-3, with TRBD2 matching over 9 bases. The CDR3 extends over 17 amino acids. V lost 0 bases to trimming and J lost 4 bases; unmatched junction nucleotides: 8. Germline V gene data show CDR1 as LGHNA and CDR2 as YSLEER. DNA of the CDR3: TGCGCCAGCAGCCAAGAAAGGGCGGGGGGGCCCTCAGATACGCAGTATTTT. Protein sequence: CASSQERAGGPSDTQYF.

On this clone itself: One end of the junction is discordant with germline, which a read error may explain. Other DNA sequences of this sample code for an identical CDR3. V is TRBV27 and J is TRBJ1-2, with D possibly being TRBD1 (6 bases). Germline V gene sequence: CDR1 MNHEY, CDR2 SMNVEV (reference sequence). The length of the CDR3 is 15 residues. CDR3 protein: CASSATGYRLGGYTF. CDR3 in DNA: TGCGCCAGCAGTGCCACAGGGTACCGCCTCGGTGGCTACACCTTC.

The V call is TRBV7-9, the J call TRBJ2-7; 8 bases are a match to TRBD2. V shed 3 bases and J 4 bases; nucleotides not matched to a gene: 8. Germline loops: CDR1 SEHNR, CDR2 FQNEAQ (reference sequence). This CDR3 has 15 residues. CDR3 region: CASSFSGTRVYEQYF. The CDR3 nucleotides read TGTGCCAGCAGCTTTTCCGGGACTAGGGTTTACGAGCAGTACTTC.

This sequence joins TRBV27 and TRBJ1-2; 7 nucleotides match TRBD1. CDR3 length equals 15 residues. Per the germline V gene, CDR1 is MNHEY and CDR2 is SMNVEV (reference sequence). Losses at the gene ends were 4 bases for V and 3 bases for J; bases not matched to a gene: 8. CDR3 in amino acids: CASSSTGTAYYGYTF. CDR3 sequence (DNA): TGTGCCAGCAGTTCAACCGGGACAGCCTACTATGGCTACACCTTC.

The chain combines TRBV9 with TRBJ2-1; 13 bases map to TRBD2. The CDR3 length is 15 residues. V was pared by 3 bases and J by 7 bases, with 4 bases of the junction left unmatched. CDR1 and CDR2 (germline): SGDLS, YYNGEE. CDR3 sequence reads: CASSETSGGANEQFF. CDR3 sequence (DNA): TGTGCCAGCAGCGAAACTAGCGGGGGGGCGAATGAGCAGTTCTTC. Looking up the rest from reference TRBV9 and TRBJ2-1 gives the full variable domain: DSGVTQTPKHLITATGQRVTLRCSPRSGDLSVYWYQQSLDQGLQFLIQYYNGEERAKGNILERFSAQQFPDLHSELNLSSLELGDSALYFCASSETSGGANEQFFGPGTRLTVL.